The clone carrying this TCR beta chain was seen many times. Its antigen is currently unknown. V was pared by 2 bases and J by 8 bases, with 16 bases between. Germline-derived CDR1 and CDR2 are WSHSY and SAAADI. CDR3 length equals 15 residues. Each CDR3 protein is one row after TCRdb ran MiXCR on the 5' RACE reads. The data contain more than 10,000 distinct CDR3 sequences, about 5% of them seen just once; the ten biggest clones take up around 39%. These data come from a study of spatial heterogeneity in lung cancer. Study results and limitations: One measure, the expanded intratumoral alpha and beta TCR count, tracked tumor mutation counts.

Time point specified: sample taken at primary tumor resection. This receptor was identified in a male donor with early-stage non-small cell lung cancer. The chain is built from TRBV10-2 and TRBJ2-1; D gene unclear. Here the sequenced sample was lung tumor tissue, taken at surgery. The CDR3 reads CASSEVTDALDEQFF. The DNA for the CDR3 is TGCGCCAGCAGTGAGGTAACGGACGCCTTGGATGAGCAGTTCTTC.